This section outlines one TCR beta chain sequence together with its context. The data stem from a study of blood T cell repertoires in COVID-19. Overall study context: Each recovered donor of Cohort 3 presented with two negative PCRs, clearance, or symptom resolution. T cells, B-cell-depleted T cells, or PBMCs provided the cDNA or gDNA that served as material. Samples taken during acute and convalescent COVID-19 were collected in the United States, Italy and Spain.

Assay: immunoSEQ multiplex PCR; the TCRdb copy retains only in-frame clones and omits some. The sample includes hundreds of thousands of clones, about nine tenths seen only once; the top ten take 3.1%. Trimming stripped 4 bases from V and 2 bases from J, with 14 bases between. The CDR3 is made up of 17 amino acids. Germline loops: CDR1 KGHDR, CDR2 SFDVKD. Those enrolled, adults aged roughly 18 to 100 years, came from fewer than 25 US areas. Sequenced sample: PBMCs or T cells enriched from blood (not recorded which). The source is a woman aged 45-65 years in a cohort exposed to, infected with or recovered from COVID-19 (not recorded which). This rearrangement joins TRBV24-1 to TRBJ2-6; D uncertain. The DNA for the CDR3 is TGTGCCACCAGTGAGCCCTCGGTGGTTCCTGGGGCCAACGTCCTGACTTTC. This encodes CATSEPSVVPGANVLTF.